This T cell receptor beta chain was found in a study of blood T cell repertoires in COVID-19. TCRdb's table, derived via immunoSEQ multiplex PCR, lists solely in-frame clones and lacks some. The sample contains under 400,000 clones, roughly 85% of which appear only once. Notes on this clone: At one end the junction does not follow the germline gene, possibly because of a read error.

Germline CDR1 and CDR2: SQVTM and ANQGSEA. The length of the CDR3 is 11 residues. This clonotype was sampled from a woman in her forties with acute COVID-19. Specimen: PBMCs or T cells enriched from blood (not recorded which). V is TRBV29-1 and J is TRBJ2-7; D is unclear. The CDR3 protein is CSASLSDEQYF. The CDR3 DNA reads TGCAGCGCCTCCCTCTCCGACGAGCAGTACTTC.